The 32 T cell receptor beta chains below come from one sample, sequenced in a study of blood T cell repertoires in COVID-19. The method was immunoSEQ multiplex PCR; TCRdb's version includes in-frame clones alone and lacks a portion of them. The table has some 110,000 clones, 86% seen once; the top ten hold roughly 4%. Sequenced: peripheral blood. These receptors were obtained from a man in his forties with acute or convalescent COVID-19.

V gene TRBV7-5 combines with J gene TRBJ2-3; the table's D gene call, TRBD2, was not cross checked with the DNA. TRBV7-5 is reported as a pseudogene. The CDR3 sequence is 16 residues long. The CDR3 is CARSLALGTSTDTQYF. As DNA, the CDR3 is TGTGCCAGAAGCTTAGCGCTTGGGACTAGCACAGATACGCAGTATTTT.

The chain has TRBV10-3 and TRBJ2-6, with D maybe TRBD1 (6 bases). Germline loops: CDR1 ENHRY, CDR2 SYGVKD. This CDR3 has 16 residues. V lost 3 bases and J 0 bases, leaving 9 bases between the germline ends. The CDR3 sequence is CAISERQVSGANVLTF. The CDR3 nucleotides read TGTGCCATCAGTGAAAGACAGGTCTCTGGGGCCAACGTCCTGACTTTC.

This chain uses TRBV30 with TRBJ2-6; 9 positions agree with TRBD2. Trimming cost V 5 bases and J 0 bases; bases outside gene matches: 5. The V gene's germline CDR1 is GTSNPN and CDR2 SVGIG (reference sequence). This CDR3 is 16 amino acids long. The CDR3 coding sequence is TGTGCCTGGGCGGGAGGGGGGATCTCTGGGGCCAACGTCCTGACTTTC. Encoded protein: CAWAGGGISGANVLTF.

V gene TRBV5-1 combines with J gene TRBJ1-1, with TRBD1 matching 9 bases. Germline values: CDR1 SGHRS, CDR2 YFSETQ. The CDR3 covers 15 residues. J was trimmed by 6 bases and V by 2 bases; bases with no gene match: 8. CDR3 region: CASSFRDRETPEAFF. CDR3 coding DNA: TGCGCCAGCAGCTTCCGGGACAGGGAAACCCCTGAAGCTTTCTTT.

The chain links TRBV2 to TRBJ1-1; TRBD1 agrees at 9 bases. V dropped 5 bases and J dropped 4; count of bases not matched to a gene: 5. The CDR3 is 14 residues long. Germline V gene sequence: CDR1 SNHLY, CDR2 FYNNEI. The CDR3 loop is CASSRQGGSTEAFF. The CDR3 DNA reads as TGTGCCAGCAGTAGACAGGGGGGAAGCACTGAAGCTTTCTTT.

The V gene is TRBV19, the J gene TRBJ1-2; perhaps TRBD1 as D (6 bases). CDR3 length: 17 amino acids. V gave up 4 bases and J gave up 4 bases, with 22 bases separating them. CDR1 and CDR2 from the germline V gene are LNHDA and SQIVND (reference sequence). The CDR3 nucleotides are TGTGCCAGTAGTACTTTAATCCGGGACAAGGATCTCTATGGCTACACCTTC. Translating gives CASSTLIRDKDLYGYTF.

V usage is TRBV6-6 and J usage is TRBJ2-2, with 8 nucleotides matching TRBD2. J gave up 3 bases and V 4 bases, and 7 bases lay outside the gene matches. This CDR3 is 16 amino acids long. Looked up from germline, CDR1 is MNHNY and CDR2 is SVGAGI (reference sequence). CDR3 DNA sequence: TGTGCCAGCAGTTTCGGGACTAGAAGGGACACCGGGGAGCTGTTTTTT. It translates to CASSFGTRRDTGELFF.

The CDR3 loop reads CASSPTPGQGEAFF. The CDR3 DNA sequence: TGTGCCAGCAGTCCTACGCCGGGACAGGGAGAGGCTTTCTTT. The J gene is TRBJ1-1, the V gene TRBV5-5; 9 nucleotides agree with TRBD1. Germline V lookup: CDR1 SGHKS, CDR2 YYEKEE (reference sequence). The CDR3 totals 14 residues. The trim removed 5 bases at V and 11 bases at J, leaving 13 bases unmatched.

The chain couples TRBV7-9 to TRBJ1-4, with 7 bases aligning to TRBD1. The CDR3 sequence is 14 residues long. The V and J ends lost 0 bases and 7 bases, in that order; junction bases with no gene match: 2. Germline CDR1 SEHNR, CDR2 FQNEAQ (reference sequence). The CDR3: CASSLAGDSEKLFF. The CDR3 nucleotides are TGTGCCAGCAGCTTAGCAGGGGACAGTGAAAAACTGTTTTTT. The whole variable domain, filled in from reference TRBV7-9 and TRBJ1-4, reads DTGVSQNPRHKITKRGQNVTFRCDPISEHNRLYWYRQTLGQGPEFLTYFQNEAQLEKSRLLSDRFSAERPKGSFSTLEIQRTEQGDSAMYLCASSLAGDSEKLFFGSGTQLSVL.

The chain carries TRBV2 and TRBJ1-1; 7 nucleotides align to TRBD1. The CDR3 is 18 amino acids. Trimming cost V 3 bases and J 2 bases; bases outside gene matches: 15. From germline, CDR1 is SNHLY and CDR2 FYNNEI. As DNA, the CDR3 is TGTGCCAGCAGTGAGATCCGGGCCGGGACAGCGGGTAACACTGAAGCTTTCTTT. Protein product: CASSEIRAGTAGNTEAFF.

Written as DNA, the CDR3 is TGTGCCTGGAGTGTCTCTAGCGGGATCACAGATACGCAGTATTTT. Its protein is CAWSVSSGITDTQYF. The chain recombines TRBV30 with TRBJ2-3, with TRBD2 identical over 9 bases. Germline V CDR1 and CDR2: GTSNPN, SVGIG (reference sequence). J lost 2 bases, V lost 0 bases, and 3 bases had no gene match. The CDR3 runs 15 residues.

This chain connects TRBV7-9 to TRBJ1-1, with 7 bases identical to TRBD1. The CDR3 runs to 18 residues. Germline loops: CDR1 SEHNR, CDR2 FQNEAQ (reference sequence). V shed 1 base, J shed 0 bases, and the junction held 11 bases outside the gene matches. CDR3 nucleotide sequence: TGTGCCAGCAGCTTAGACGACCCCCCGACAGGGCTGAACACTGAAGCTTTCTTT. It translates to CASSLDDPPTGLNTEAFF.

The rearrangement joins TRBV9 to TRBJ1-1, with D uncertain. CDR1 is SGDLS, CDR2 YYNGEE, per germline. The CDR3 consists of 14 residues. Deletions cut 2 bases from V and 4 bases from J, with 12 bases between. This CDR3 is CASSVGTMGTEAFF. The CDR3 bases are TGTGCCAGCAGCGTGGGCACCATGGGCACTGAAGCTTTCTTT. Based on the CDR3 plus reference TRBV9 and TRBJ1-1, the full variable domain is DSGVTQTPKHLITATGQRVTLRCSPRSGDLSVYWYQQSLDQGLQFLIQYYNGEERAKGNILERFSAQQFPDLHSELNLSSLELGDSALYFCASSVGTMGTEAFFGQGTRLTVV.

The chain has TRBV19 and TRBJ2-1; TRBD2 agrees at 7 bases. The trim removed 6 bases at V and 8 bases at J, leaving 13 bases unmatched. The germline V gene has CDR1 LNHDA and CDR2 SQIVND (reference sequence). The CDR3 is 15 residues long. CDR3 region: CASRSPGGSGYEQFF. CDR3 DNA sequence: TGTGCCAGTAGATCTCCTGGCGGGAGCGGCTATGAGCAGTTCTTC.

This chain uses TRBV2 with TRBJ2-3; 8 bases agree with TRBD1. Per the germline V gene, CDR1 is SNHLY and CDR2 is FYNNEI. V was clipped by 7 bases and J by 6 bases; unmatched bases: 3. The CDR3 is made up of 12 amino acids. The CDR3 region has the DNA TGTGCCAGCAAGACAGGGGTGGATACGCAGTATTTT. Amino acids: CASKTGVDTQYF.

This chain connects TRBV30 to TRBJ1-2; TRBD1 is a possible D gene (5 bases). V was pared by 7 bases and J by 7 bases, with 19 bases between. Per germline, CDR1 GTSNPN and CDR2 SVGIG (reference sequence). This CDR3 region has 13 residues. The CDR3 sequence: CASSGGPASGYTF. The CDR3 DNA reads TGTGCCTCTTCGGGGGGACCCGCCTCTGGCTACACCTTC.

J is TRBJ2-1 and V is TRBV4-2; D not resolved. The V end lost 0 bases, the J end lost 5 bases, and 8 bases lay between the germline ends. This CDR3 is 14 amino acids long. CDR1 is LGHNA, CDR2 YNFKEQ, per germline. The CDR3 DNA follows: TGTGCCAGCAGCCAAGATGCGGCTAACAATGAGCAGTTCTTC. This sequence encodes CASSQDAANNEQFF.

Points on this clone: One end of the junction does not line up with germline, which may come from a read error. This chain connects TRBV11-2 to TRBJ1-6; TRBD1 is a possible D gene (6 bases). This CDR3 has 14 residues. Germline CDR1 and CDR2: SGHAT and FQNNGV. The CDR3 reads CASRWSRGSSPLHF. The CDR3 DNA is TGTGCGAGCAGGTGGTCCAGGGGCAGTTCACCCCTCCACTTT.

The V and J genes are TRBV19 and TRBJ2-2; TRBD2 is a possible D gene (6 bases). V was clipped by 7 bases and J by 7 bases, with 10 bases between them. In germline, CDR1 is LNHDA, CDR2 SQIVND (reference sequence). The CDR3 is 12 amino acids. CDR3 residues: CASTGGVGELFF. CDR3 nucleotides: TGTGCCAGTACCGGAGGGGTCGGGGAGCTGTTTTTT.

This chain's CDR3 is CASSLRRTGPLLNTEAFF. CDR3 DNA: TGTGCCAGCAGTTTGAGGAGGACAGGGCCCCTATTGAACACTGAAGCTTTCTTT. The rearrangement links TRBV27 to TRBJ1-1, with 8 nucleotides matching TRBD1. Per germline, CDR1 MNHEY and CDR2 SMNVEV (reference sequence). The J segment lost 0 bases and the V segment lost 3 bases, leaving 12 bases of the junction unmatched. The CDR3 runs 18 residues.

This clone has just one count. The chain recombines TRBV9 with TRBJ2-1; D perhaps matches TRBD1 (6 bases). Germline V gene data show CDR1 as SGDLS and CDR2 as YYNGEE. This CDR3 is 16 amino acids long. V dropped 6 bases and J dropped 9 bases, with 25 bases sitting between them. The CDR3 nucleotides read TGTGCCAGCACCGCTAAGTCCAGGGGTTTGGACGGTGAGCAGTTCTTC. Protein sequence: CASTAKSRGLDGEQFF.

The J gene is TRBJ2-2, the V gene TRBV6-5; D is unclear. Germline CDR1 MNHEY, CDR2 SVGAGI. V lost 6 bases and J lost 4, with 9 bases in between. There are 13 residues in the CDR3. CDR3 loop: CASSPTATGELFF. For the CDR3, the DNA is TGTGCCAGCAGCCCAACAGCCACCGGGGAGCTGTTTTTT.

On this clone itself: An end of the junction does not agree with germline; a read error may underlie this. This rearrangement joins TRBV5-1 to TRBJ1-5; D not resolved. Looked up from germline, CDR1 is SGHRS and CDR2 is YFSETQ. This CDR3 is 13 amino acids long. Here the CDR3 DNA reads TGCGCCAGCAGCTTGGACAGCAGTCAGCCCCAGCATTTT. Its protein is CASSLDSSQPQHF.

The count of this clone is one. The gene calls are TRBV5-1 and TRBJ1-6; D is ambiguous. The CDR3 extends over 15 amino acids. The germline V and J ends were trimmed by 1 base and 8 bases, with 13 bases remaining between them. The germline CDR1 and CDR2 sequences are SGHRS and YFSETQ. CDR3 in DNA: TGCGCCAGCAGCTTGCGGGTGGCTCCGGATTCACCCCTCCACTTT. Its translation: CASSLRVAPDSPLHF.

V gene TRBV4-1 combines with J gene TRBJ2-2, with no clear D. Germline lookup yields CDR1 MGHRA and CDR2 YSYEKL. V was pared by 0 bases and J by 0 bases, with 8 bases between. The CDR3 has 16 residues. CDR3 sequence reads: CASSQDVGANTGELFF. CDR3 sequence (DNA): TGCGCCAGCAGCCAAGATGTGGGCGCGAACACCGGGGAGCTGTTTTTT.

This clone was seen only a few times. V gene TRBV27 combines with J gene TRBJ1-5; 7 nucleotides line up with TRBD1. The CDR3 is 14 residues long. The germline V gene encodes CDR1 MNHEY and CDR2 SMNVEV (reference sequence). V was clipped by 8 bases and J by 3 bases; unmatched bases: 7. CDR3 region: CASRRQGTNQPQHF. The CDR3 DNA is TGTGCCAGCCGTCGACAGGGCACCAATCAGCCCCAGCATTTT.

The chain combines TRBV12-5 with TRBJ2-7, with 9 bases lining up with TRBD1. CDR1 is LGHNT and CDR2 is FRNRAP in the germline V gene. Trimming removed 7 bases from V and 3 bases from J; junction bases left unmatched: 7. The CDR3 sequence is 14 residues long. The CDR3 nucleotides are TGTGCTAGTGCCGTAAGACAGGGGGACTACGAGCAGTACTTC. Amino acids: CASAVRQGDYEQYF.

The V and J genes are TRBV7-2 and TRBJ2-3, with 10 bases identical to TRBD1. Germline CDR1 and CDR2: SGHTA and FQGNSA. CDR3 length: 15 amino acids. The J segment lost 4 bases and the V segment lost 5 bases, leaving 6 bases of the junction unmatched. The CDR3 reads CASSPDRGQADTQYF. The DNA of the CDR3 is TGTGCCAGCAGCCCAGACAGGGGGCAAGCAGATACGCAGTATTTT.

The chain has TRBV11-2 and TRBJ2-3; no firm D call. The CDR3 is made up of 14 amino acids. The V and J ends lost 4 bases and 2 bases respectively, with 10 bases between them. Germline V gene lookup returns CDR1 SGHAT and CDR2 FQNNGV. The CDR3 DNA reads TGTGCCAGCAGCTCAACCCGGTTCACAGATACGCAGTATTTT. Its translation is CASSSTRFTDTQYF. Drawing the rest from reference TRBV11-2 and TRBJ2-3, the complete variable domain is EAGVAQSPRYKIIEKRQSVAFWCNPISGHATLYWYQQILGQGPKLLIQFQNNGVVDDSQLPKDRFSAERLKGVDSTLKIQPAKLEDSAVYLCASSSTRFTDTQYFGPGTRLTVL.

The chain employs TRBV6-2 or TRBV6-3 and TRBJ1-2; 9 bases are shared with TRBD1. The J segment lost 7 bases and the V segment lost 2 bases, leaving 5 bases of the junction unmatched. The germline CDR1 and CDR2 sequences are MNHEY and SVGEGT. The CDR3 length is 14 residues. This chain's CDR3 is CASSYPDRGRGYTF. In nucleotides, the CDR3 is TGTGCCAGCAGTTACCCGGACAGGGGTCGTGGCTACACCTTC.

This chain joins TRBV6-5 and TRBJ2-1, with 8 bases lining up with TRBD1. With V trimmed by 5 bases and J by 1 base, 1 base remained unmatched. CDR3 length equals 14 residues. Germline CDR1 and CDR2: MNHEY and SVGAGI. CDR3 in amino acids: CASSNRGSYNEQFF. DNA for the CDR3: TGTGCCAGCAGTAACAGGGGGTCCTACAATGAGCAGTTCTTC.

The V and J genes are TRBV6-5 and TRBJ1-1, with 8 bases fitting TRBD1. Germline CDR1 reads MNHEY; CDR2 reads SVGAGI. This CDR3 spans 15 amino acids. Trimming at V came to 6 bases and at J to 1 base, leaving 7 bases not matched to a gene. CDR3 nucleotide sequence: TGTGCCAGCAGACCACAGGGGGTCCGGAACACTGAAGCTTTCTTT. It translates to CASRPQGVRNTEAFF.